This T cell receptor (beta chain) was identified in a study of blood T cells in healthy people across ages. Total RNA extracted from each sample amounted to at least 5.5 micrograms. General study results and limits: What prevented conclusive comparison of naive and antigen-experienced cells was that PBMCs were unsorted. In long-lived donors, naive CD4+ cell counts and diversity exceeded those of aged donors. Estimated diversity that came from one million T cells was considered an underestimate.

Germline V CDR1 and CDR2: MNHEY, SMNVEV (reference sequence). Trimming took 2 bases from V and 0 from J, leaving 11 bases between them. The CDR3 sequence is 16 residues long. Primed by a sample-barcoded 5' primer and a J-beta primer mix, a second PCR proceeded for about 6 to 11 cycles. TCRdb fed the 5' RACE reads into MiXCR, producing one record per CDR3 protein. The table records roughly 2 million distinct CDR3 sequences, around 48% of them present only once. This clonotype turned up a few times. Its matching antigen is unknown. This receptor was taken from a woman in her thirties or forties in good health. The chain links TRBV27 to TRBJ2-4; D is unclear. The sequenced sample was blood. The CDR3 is CASSLSLSLAKNIQYF. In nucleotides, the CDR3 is TGTGCCAGCAGTTTAAGTCTATCTCTAGCCAAAAACATTCAGTACTTC.